This T cell receptor (beta chain) was captured in a study of neoadjuvant anti-PD-1 for oral cavity cancer. Measured with immunoSEQ multiplex PCR; TCRdb has only the in-frame clones, and not every one. The repertoire consists of fewer than 20,000 clones, with approximately 65% occurring once and the leading ten covering about 2.7%. Germline V gene data show CDR1 as GTSNPN and CDR2 as SVGIG (reference sequence). V dropped 4 bases and J dropped 8; count of bases not matched to a gene: 8. The CDR3 has 12 amino acids. The sequencing here drew on PBMCs, taken before nivolumab (anti-PD-1) treatment. This TCR was sampled from a person aged 40 to 85 with oral cavity squamous cell carcinoma. The V call is TRBV30, the J call TRBJ2-7, with 7 bases that match TRBD1. The CDR3 reads CAWTSQGQQQYF. In DNA, the CDR3 is TGTGCCTGGACTTCACAGGGGCAACAGCAGTACTTC. The variable domain in full, with the rest retrieved from reference TRBV30 and TRBJ2-7, is SQTIHQWPATLVQPVGSPLSLECTVEGTSNPNLYWYRQAAGRGLQLLFYSVGIGQISSEVPQNLSASRPQDRQFILSSKKLLLSDSGFYLCAWTSQGQQQYFGPGTRLTVT.